The rows below give T cell receptor beta chains drawn from one sample of a study of OX40 agonist ivuxolimab in advanced cancers. Generated by immunoSEQ multiplex PCR, the TCRdb table keeps only in-frame clones and is missing some. This sample has tens of thousands of clones, with 70% to 85% found just once. This specimen consisted of CD4+ or CD8+ T cells sorted from blood, obtained in a trial of the OX40 agonist ivuxolimab. These receptors came from an adult with an advanced solid tumor such as melanoma, head and neck, liver or kidney cancer. Each CDR3 is given with its conserved first and last residue. Each record gives: V gene, J gene, D gene, clone size, CDR3 protein, CDR3 DNA. D genes are given only for firm matches. Size is stated for part of the rows, as once, few or many counts, or as a class when the clone is expanded.

v_gene: TRBV6-1; j_gene: TRBJ2-2; d_gene: .; abundance: .; CDR3aa: CASSESAGRSLGTGELFF; CDR3nt: TGTGCCAGCAGTGAATCCGCAGGGAGGTCATTGGGGACCGGGGAGCTGTTTTTT
v_gene: TRBV7-6; j_gene: TRBJ2-1; d_gene: .; abundance: .; CDR3aa: CASASQWGNNEQFF; CDR3nt: TGTGCCAGCGCCTCCCAGTGGGGGAACAATGAGCAGTTCTTC
v_gene: TRBV29-1; j_gene: TRBJ2-5; d_gene: .; abundance: .; CDR3aa: CSVGREQTQYF; CDR3nt: TGCAGCGTTGGCAGGGAACAGACCCAGTACTTC
v_gene: TRBV7-8; j_gene: TRBJ2-1; d_gene: TRBD1; abundance: .; CDR3aa: CASSSTIQGKGEQFF; CDR3nt: TGTGCCAGCAGCTCGACGATACAGGGGAAGGGTGAGCAGTTCTTC
v_gene: TRBV7-9; j_gene: TRBJ2-3; d_gene: .; abundance: .; CDR3aa: CASSLGATADTQYF; CDR3nt: TGTGCCAGCAGCTTAGGGGCGACCGCAGATACGCAGTATTTT
v_gene: TRBV29-1; j_gene: TRBJ2-7; d_gene: .; abundance: .; CDR3aa: CSVGNYSSYEQYF; CDR3nt: TGCAGCGTTGGAAATTACAGCTCCTACGAGCAGTACTTC
v_gene: TRBV2; j_gene: TRBJ2-1; d_gene: .; abundance: .; CDR3aa: CASSGDFQGEQFF; CDR3nt: TGTGCCAGCAGTGGTGACTTCCAGGGTGAGCAGTTCTTC
v_gene: TRBV7-9; j_gene: TRBJ2-1; d_gene: .; abundance: .; CDR3aa: CASTKQGLMSYNEQFF; CDR3nt: TGTGCCAGCACAAAGCAAGGGCTGATGTCCTACAATGAGCAGTTCTTC
v_gene: TRBV28; j_gene: TRBJ1-1; d_gene: .; abundance: .; CDR3aa: CASSQGLVAFF; CDR3nt: TGTGCCAGCAGCCAAGGATTAGTAGCTTTCTTT
v_gene: TRBV7-9; j_gene: TRBJ2-1; d_gene: .; abundance: .; CDR3aa: CASSLAREQFF; CDR3nt: TGTGCCAGCAGCTTAGCAAGGGAGCAGTTCTTC
v_gene: TRBV30; j_gene: TRBJ2-1; d_gene: TRBD2; abundance: .; CDR3aa: CAWGGTSGRIYNEQFF; CDR3nt: TGTGCCTGGGGGGGGACTAGCGGGAGGATCTACAATGAGCAGTTCTTC
v_gene: TRBV6-5; j_gene: TRBJ1-3; d_gene: .; abundance: .; CDR3aa: CASSYSSGSGNTIYF; CDR3nt: TGTGCCAGCAGTTACTCGTCAGGCTCTGGAAACACCATATATTTT
v_gene: TRBV11-2; j_gene: TRBJ2-4; d_gene: .; abundance: .; CDR3aa: CASSRENIQYF; CDR3nt: TGTGCCAGCAGCCGCGAAAACATTCAGTACTTC
v_gene: TRBV28; j_gene: TRBJ2-5; d_gene: .; abundance: .; CDR3aa: CASKRGLQETQYF; CDR3nt: TGTGCCAGCAAGAGGGGACTCCAAGAGACCCAGTACTTC
v_gene: TRBV5-6; j_gene: TRBJ2-3; d_gene: TRBD2; abundance: .; CDR3aa: CASSYTPGRGDTQYF; CDR3nt: TGTGCCAGCAGCTACACCCCAGGGAGGGGAGATACGCAGTATTTT
v_gene: TRBV2; j_gene: TRBJ1-2; d_gene: .; abundance: .; CDR3aa: CASYRVGYTF; CDR3nt: TGTGCCAGCTATCGGGTTGGCTACACCTTC
v_gene: TRBV6-6; j_gene: TRBJ1-4; d_gene: .; abundance: .; CDR3aa: CASRPDRRNEKLFF; CDR3nt: TGTGCCAGCAGACCCGACAGAAGGAATGAAAAACTGTTTTTT
v_gene: TRBV7-2; j_gene: TRBJ1-4; d_gene: .; abundance: .; CDR3aa: CASSSGAGEHEKLFF; CDR3nt: TGTGCCAGCAGCTCCGGGGCGGGGGAACATGAAAAACTGTTTTTT
v_gene: TRBV7-9; j_gene: TRBJ1-1; d_gene: TRBD1; abundance: .; CDR3aa: CASSTTGGANTEAFF; CDR3nt: TGTGCCAGCAGCACGACAGGGGGCGCGAACACTGAAGCTTTCTTT
v_gene: TRBV7-2; j_gene: TRBJ2-5; d_gene: .; abundance: .; CDR3aa: CASSFGPGDAQETQYF; CDR3nt: TGTGCCAGCAGCTTCGGCCCAGGAGACGCCCAAGAGACCCAGTACTTC
v_gene: TRBV28; j_gene: TRBJ2-7; d_gene: .; abundance: .; CDR3aa: CASSAFRHLYEQYF; CDR3nt: TGTGCCAGCAGCGCCTTCCGACACTTATACGAGCAGTACTTC
v_gene: TRBV29-1; j_gene: TRBJ2-6; d_gene: .; abundance: .; CDR3aa: CSVEAVGGANVLTF; CDR3nt: TGCAGCGTTGAGGCGGTTGGAGGGGCCAACGTCCTGACTTTC
v_gene: TRBV14; j_gene: TRBJ2-3; d_gene: .; abundance: .; CDR3aa: CASSQVGKFAQYF; CDR3nt: TGTGCCAGCAGCCAAGTGGGGAAGTTTGCGCAGTATTTT
v_gene: TRBV27; j_gene: TRBJ1-1; d_gene: .; abundance: once; CDR3aa: CASSFSGRNTEAFF; CDR3nt: TGTGCCAGCAGTTTTTCCGGCAGGAACACTGAAGCTTTCTTT
v_gene: TRBV25-1; j_gene: TRBJ1-1; d_gene: .; abundance: .; CDR3aa: CASSALDRTTEAFF; CDR3nt: TGTGCCAGCAGTGCCCTGGACAGAACCACTGAAGCTTTCTTT
v_gene: TRBV2; j_gene: TRBJ2-2; d_gene: .; abundance: .; CDR3aa: CASRIEGSNTGELFF; CDR3nt: TGTGCCAGCAGAATCGAAGGGTCGAACACCGGGGAGCTGTTTTTT
v_gene: TRBV7-9; j_gene: TRBJ1-2; d_gene: .; abundance: .; CDR3aa: CAIGGVYSEGHLYGYTF; CDR3nt: TGTGCGATCGGTGGGGTATATAGCGAAGGACACCTCTATGGCTACACCTTC
v_gene: TRBV5-4; j_gene: TRBJ2-7; d_gene: .; abundance: .; CDR3aa: CASSLGSSRYF; CDR3nt: TGTGCCAGCAGCTTGGGGTCGAGCAGGTACTTC
v_gene: TRBV19; j_gene: TRBJ1-5; d_gene: .; abundance: .; CDR3aa: CASSKVHNSNQPQHF; CDR3nt: TGTGCCAGTAGTAAAGTACACAATAGCAATCAGCCCCAGCATTTT
v_gene: TRBV6-5; j_gene: TRBJ2-5; d_gene: .; abundance: .; CDR3aa: CASSYAGLKTQYF; CDR3nt: TGTGCCAGCAGTTACGCAGGTCTAAAGACCCAGTACTTC
v_gene: TRBV7-3; j_gene: TRBJ2-2; d_gene: TRBD2; abundance: .; CDR3aa: CASSLTGASGSSGELFF; CDR3nt: TGTGCCAGCAGCTTAACTGGAGCTAGCGGGAGCTCCGGGGAGCTGTTTTTT
v_gene: TRBV28; j_gene: TRBJ2-7; d_gene: .; abundance: .; CDR3aa: CASSLWGSRNEQYF; CDR3nt: TGTGCCAGCAGTTTATGGGGTAGCCGTAACGAGCAGTACTTC
v_gene: TRBV28; j_gene: TRBJ1-3; d_gene: .; abundance: .; CDR3aa: CASTSGGVSSGNTIYF; CDR3nt: TGTGCCAGCACCTCTGGGGGGGTGAGCTCTGGAAACACCATATATTTT
v_gene: TRBV25-1; j_gene: TRBJ1-4; d_gene: .; abundance: .; CDR3aa: CASSDPRGTDEKLFF; CDR3nt: TGTGCCAGCAGTGATCCCAGGGGTACGGATGAAAAACTGTTTTTT
v_gene: TRBV18; j_gene: TRBJ1-6; d_gene: .; abundance: .; CDR3aa: CASSPGHREGSPLHF; CDR3nt: TGTGCCAGCTCACCGGGACACAGGGAGGGTTCACCCCTCCACTTT
v_gene: TRBV9; j_gene: TRBJ2-7; d_gene: .; abundance: .; CDR3aa: CASSVESGPAYEQYF; CDR3nt: TGTGCCAGCAGCGTAGAAAGCGGGCCTGCCTACGAGCAGTACTTC
v_gene: TRBV5-1; j_gene: TRBJ2-6; d_gene: TRBD1; abundance: .; CDR3aa: CASSSGQGNVLTF; CDR3nt: TGCGCCAGCAGCTCGGGACAGGGAAACGTCCTGACTTTC
v_gene: TRBV28; j_gene: TRBJ2-3; d_gene: TRBD1; abundance: .; CDR3aa: CASSLPGQGGTDTQYF; CDR3nt: TGTGCCAGCAGTTTACCGGGACAGGGGGGGACAGATACGCAGTATTTT
v_gene: TRBV30; j_gene: TRBJ1-1; d_gene: .; abundance: .; CDR3aa: CAWRRGGRGWLGEAFF; CDR3nt: TGTGCCTGGAGGAGGGGCGGAAGAGGGTGGCTCGGTGAAGCTTTCTTT